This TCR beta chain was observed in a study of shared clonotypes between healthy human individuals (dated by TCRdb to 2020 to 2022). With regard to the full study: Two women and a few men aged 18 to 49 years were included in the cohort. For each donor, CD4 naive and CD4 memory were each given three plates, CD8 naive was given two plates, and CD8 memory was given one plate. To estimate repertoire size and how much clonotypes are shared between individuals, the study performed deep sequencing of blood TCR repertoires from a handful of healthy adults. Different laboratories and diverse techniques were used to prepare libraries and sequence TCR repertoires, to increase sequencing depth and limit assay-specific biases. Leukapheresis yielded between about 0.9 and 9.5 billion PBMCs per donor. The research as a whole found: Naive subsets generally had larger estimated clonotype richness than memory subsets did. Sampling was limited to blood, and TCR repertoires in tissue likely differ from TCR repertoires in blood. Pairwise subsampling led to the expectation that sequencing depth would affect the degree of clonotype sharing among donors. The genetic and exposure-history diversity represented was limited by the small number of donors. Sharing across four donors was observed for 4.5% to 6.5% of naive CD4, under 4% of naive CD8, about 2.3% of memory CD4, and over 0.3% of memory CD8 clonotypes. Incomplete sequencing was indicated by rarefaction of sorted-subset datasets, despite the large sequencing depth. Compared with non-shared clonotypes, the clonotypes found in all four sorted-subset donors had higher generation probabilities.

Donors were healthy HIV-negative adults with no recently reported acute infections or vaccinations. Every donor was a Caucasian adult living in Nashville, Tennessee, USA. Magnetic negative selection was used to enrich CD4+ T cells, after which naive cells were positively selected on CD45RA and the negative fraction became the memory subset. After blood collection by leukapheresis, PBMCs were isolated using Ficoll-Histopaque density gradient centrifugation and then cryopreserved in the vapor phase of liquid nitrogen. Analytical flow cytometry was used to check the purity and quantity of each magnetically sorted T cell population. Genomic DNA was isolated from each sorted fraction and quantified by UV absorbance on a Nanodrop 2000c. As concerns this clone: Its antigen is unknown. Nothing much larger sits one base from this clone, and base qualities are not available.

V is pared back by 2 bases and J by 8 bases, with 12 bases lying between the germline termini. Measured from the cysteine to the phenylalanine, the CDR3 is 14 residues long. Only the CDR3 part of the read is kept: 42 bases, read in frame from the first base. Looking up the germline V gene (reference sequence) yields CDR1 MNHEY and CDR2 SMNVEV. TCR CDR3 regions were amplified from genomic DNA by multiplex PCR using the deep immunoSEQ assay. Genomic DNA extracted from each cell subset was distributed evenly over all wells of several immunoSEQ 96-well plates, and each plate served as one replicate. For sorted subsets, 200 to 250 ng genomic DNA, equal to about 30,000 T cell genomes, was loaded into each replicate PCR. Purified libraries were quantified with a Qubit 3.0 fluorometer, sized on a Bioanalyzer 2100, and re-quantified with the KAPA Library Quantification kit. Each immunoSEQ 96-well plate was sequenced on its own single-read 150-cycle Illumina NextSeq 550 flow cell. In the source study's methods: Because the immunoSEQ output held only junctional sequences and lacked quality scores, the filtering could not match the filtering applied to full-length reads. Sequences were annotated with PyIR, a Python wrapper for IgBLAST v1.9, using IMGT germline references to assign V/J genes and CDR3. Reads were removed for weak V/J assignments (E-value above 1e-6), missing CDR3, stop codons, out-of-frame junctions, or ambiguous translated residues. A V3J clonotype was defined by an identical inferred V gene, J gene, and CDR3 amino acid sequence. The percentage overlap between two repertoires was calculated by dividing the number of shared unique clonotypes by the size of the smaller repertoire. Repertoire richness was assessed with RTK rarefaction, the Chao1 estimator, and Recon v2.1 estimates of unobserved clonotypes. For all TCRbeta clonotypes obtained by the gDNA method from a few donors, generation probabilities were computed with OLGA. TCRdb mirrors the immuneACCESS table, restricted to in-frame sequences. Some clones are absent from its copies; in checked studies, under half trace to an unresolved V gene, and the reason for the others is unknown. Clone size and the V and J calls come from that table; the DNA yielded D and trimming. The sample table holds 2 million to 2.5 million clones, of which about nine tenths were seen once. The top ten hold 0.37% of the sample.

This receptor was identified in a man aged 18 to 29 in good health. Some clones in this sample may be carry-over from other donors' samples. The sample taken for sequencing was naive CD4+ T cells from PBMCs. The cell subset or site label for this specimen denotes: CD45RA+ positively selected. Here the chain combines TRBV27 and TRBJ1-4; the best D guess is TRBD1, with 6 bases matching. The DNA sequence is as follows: TGTGCCAGCAGTTTAGGCAGGGGAGGAGAAAAACTGTTTTTT. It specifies CASSLGRGGEKLFF.